The 26 T cell receptor beta chains below were found in one sample sequenced in a study of regulatory T cells in long-lasting Graves disease. Documented time point: persistent/refractory GD, antithyroid drugs over 5 years with positive TRAb. Extracted RNA from PBMCs served as the source of the TCR library. Construction of TCR beta libraries relied on iRepertoire HTBI primers and on Arm-PCR targeting CDR3 regions. TCRdb redid the calling of the multiplex PCR reads with MiXCR, one entry per CDR3 protein. Of 500,000 to 800,000 distinct CDR3 sequences in the sample, 30% were seen once. The sequencing used peripheral blood mononuclear cells (PBMCs), collected when the disease was refractory, from a patient treated with antithyroid drugs. The receptors here all came from a female donor with Graves disease.

This clonotype came up a few times. The V and J genes are TRBV27 and TRBJ2-2, with 7 bases matching TRBD2. Germline V lookup: CDR1 MNHEY, CDR2 SMNVEV (reference sequence). V was pared by 5 bases and J by 9 bases, with 12 bases of the junction left unmatched. The CDR3 spans 15 residues. Here the CDR3 DNA reads TGTGCCAGCAGTCCCCAGGGACTACCTACCCGGGAGCTGTTTTTT. Protein product: CASSPQGLPTRELFF.

There are many counts of this clonotype. V gene TRBV2 combines with J gene TRBJ1-5; 9 positions agree with TRBD1. The germline V gene has CDR1 SNHLY and CDR2 FYNNEI. The CDR3 is made up of 14 amino acids. V was clipped by 4 bases and J by 4 bases; unmatched bases: 2. CDR3 amino acids: CASSAQGANQPQHF. The CDR3 nucleotides are TGTGCCAGCAGTGCACAGGGGGCGAATCAGCCCCAGCATTTT.

This clonotype was recorded a few times. The chain links TRBV3-1 to TRBJ2-7, with 9 positions matching TRBD2. Germline CDR1 is LGHDT and CDR2 is YNNKEL (reference sequence). The CDR3 extends over 15 amino acids. V was clipped by 4 bases and J by 6 bases; unmatched bases: 10. CDR3: CASSLLGSGSTEQYF. In nucleotides, the CDR3 is TGTGCCAGCAGCCTGCTGGGTAGCGGGAGTACCGAGCAGTACTTC.

A few counts support this clonotype. This rearrangement joins TRBV11-2 to TRBJ1-1; D is unclear. Germline CDR1 SGHAT, CDR2 FQNNGV. The CDR3 consists of 15 residues. V was clipped by 1 base and J by 0 bases, with 9 bases between them. CDR3 in DNA: TGTGCCAGCAGCTTAGTGGCCAGAATGAACACTGAAGCTTTCTTT. It specifies CASSLVARMNTEAFF.

V usage is TRBV12-3 or TRBV12-4 and J usage is TRBJ2-5, with 11 nucleotides matching TRBD1. The CDR3 extends over 16 amino acids. J lost 2 bases, V lost 6 bases, and 8 bases had no gene match. The CDR3 is CASSRGTGGWQETQYF. CDR3 DNA sequence: TGTGCCAGCAGCCGGGGGACAGGGGGTTGGCAAGAGACCCAGTACTTC.

This clonotype was seen a handful of times. The V call is TRBV7-2, the J call TRBJ1-5; D not certain. V was clipped by 1 base and J by 7 bases, with 8 bases between them. CDR1 is SGHTA, CDR2 FQGNSA, per germline. The CDR3 is 13 residues long. DNA for the CDR3: TGTGCCAGCAGCTTAGGACTTATCCAGCCCCAGCATTTT. Its translation is CASSLGLIQPQHF.

This chain joins TRBV2 and TRBJ2-7; D call uncertain. CDR1 is SNHLY and CDR2 is FYNNEI in the germline V gene. CDR3 length equals 13 residues. Trimming stripped 0 bases from V and 4 bases from J, with 7 bases between. As DNA, the CDR3 is TGTGCCAGCAGTGAAGCTTGGGAATACGAGCAGTACTTC. Translation: CASSEAWEYEQYF.

This chain connects TRBV18 to TRBJ2-7, with 12 bases identical to TRBD2. Germline V gene lookup returns CDR1 KGHSH and CDR2 LQKENI. The CDR3 length is 15 residues. V lost 4 bases, J lost 7 bases, and 8 bases stayed unmatched. CDR3 region: CASSRASGRAWEQYF. In DNA, the CDR3 is TGTGCCAGCTCACGGGCTAGCGGGAGGGCCTGGGAGCAGTACTTC.

The V and J genes are TRBV6-2 or TRBV6-3 and TRBJ2-5; TRBD2 matches 8 bases. J was trimmed by 6 bases and V by 7 bases; bases with no gene match: 10. The germline gives CDR1 MNHEY, CDR2 SVGEGT. CDR3 length: 14 amino acids. The DNA for the CDR3 is TGTGCCAGCACCCCCGGGGGGGTACGGCAGACCCAGTACTTC. It specifies CASTPGGVRQTQYF.

The chain uses TRBV11-2 and TRBJ2-1, with D unclear. There are 15 residues in the CDR3. Germline CDR1 reads SGHAT; CDR2 reads FQNNGV. Between the trimmed V and J ends, which lost 1 base and 2 bases, there was a span of 9 bases. The CDR3 reads CASSLGWSTYNEQFF. The DNA for the CDR3 is TGTGCCAGCAGCTTAGGGTGGTCTACCTACAATGAGCAGTTCTTC.

J is TRBJ2-7 and V is TRBV12-3 or TRBV12-4; 9 nucleotides align to TRBD2. With V trimmed by 3 bases and J by 2 bases, 17 bases remained unmatched. The CDR3 spans 19 residues. For the CDR3, the DNA is TGTGCCAGCAGTTTTGGGGCGGGGAGGCTAGCGGGAAAGACCTACGAGCAGTACTTC. Translating gives CASSFGAGRLAGKTYEQYF.

This clonotype was recorded at least ten times. The rearrangement uses TRBV28 and TRBJ1-1, with 7 bases matching TRBD1. Germline assignment: CDR1 MDHEN and CDR2 SYDVKM. Trimming took 5 bases from V and 5 from J; bases not matched to a gene: 8. CDR3 length: 14 residues. The DNA for the CDR3 is TGTGCCAGCAGTCTGGGACAGCGGGAGACTGAAGCTTTCTTT. This translates into CASSLGQRETEAFF.

CDR3 sequence reads: CSVALGGFFQYF. DNA of the CDR3: TGCAGCGTCGCGTTGGGGGGATTTTTCCAGTACTTC. V gene TRBV29-1 combines with J gene TRBJ2-5; D possibly corresponds to TRBD2 (6 bases). Germline V CDR1 and CDR2: SQVTM, ANQGSEA. Trimming stripped 6 bases from V and 10 bases from J, with 18 bases between. This CDR3 is built from 12 residues.

This clonotype was picked up a small number of times. The rearrangement joins TRBV10-3 to TRBJ1-2, with a tentative D call TRBD1 (5 bases). This CDR3 has 18 amino acids. Germline V gives CDR1 ENHRY, CDR2 SYGVKD. V was shortened by 3 bases and J by 0 bases, with 20 bases between the two germline ends. The CDR3 protein is CAISDRNPIKTANYGYTF. CDR3 coding DNA: TGTGCCATCAGTGACCGAAACCCGATTAAGACAGCTAACTATGGCTACACCTTC.

This clonotype was counted a few times. This clone may be a read error of a much larger clone one base away. V usage is TRBV2 and J usage is TRBJ1-1; D not certain. CDR1 and CDR2 from the germline V gene are SNHLY and FYNNEI. This CDR3 is built from 14 residues. CDR3 sequence (DNA): TGTGCCGGCAGTGTCTCCCCGACCGACACTGAAGCTTTCTTT. Protein sequence: CAGSVSPTDTEAFF.

This clonotype was seen repeatedly, ten times or more. J is TRBJ1-4 and V is TRBV12-3 or TRBV12-4; 7 positions match TRBD1. CDR3 length equals 15 residues. V lost 5 bases, J lost 3 bases, and 6 bases stayed unmatched. For the CDR3, the DNA is TGTGCCAGCAGTCCGAGGACAGGATCTAATGAAAAACTGTTTTTT. Translated: CASSPRTGSNEKLFF.

This clonotype was seen more than once but under ten times. The chain has TRBV18 and TRBJ1-4; D uncertain. The CDR3 spans 12 residues. Between the trimmed V and J ends, which lost 6 bases and 6 bases, there was a span of 8 bases. Germline V gene lookup returns CDR1 KGHSH and CDR2 LQKENI. In DNA, the CDR3 is TGTGCCAGCTCCATTAACGATGAAAAACTGTTTTTT. Translated, it gives CASSINDEKLFF.

This chain uses TRBV9 with TRBJ2-4; 7 bases match TRBD1. The CDR3 runs 13 residues. The V segment lost 3 bases and the J segment 6 bases; nucleotides outside the gene matches: 3. Per the germline V gene, CDR1 is SGDLS and CDR2 is YYNGEE. The CDR3 sequence: CASSEGGLNIQYF. For the CDR3, the DNA is TGTGCCAGCAGCGAAGGGGGCTTAAACATTCAGTACTTC.

The gene calls are TRBV3-1 and TRBJ1-4, with D unclear. This CDR3 has 15 amino acids. The V and J ends lost 1 base and 5 bases respectively, with 11 bases between them. Germline V gene lookup returns CDR1 LGHDT and CDR2 YNNKEL (reference sequence). The CDR3 loop is CASSQGITANEKLFF. In DNA, the CDR3 is TGTGCCAGCAGCCAAGGGATCACGGCGAATGAAAAACTGTTTTTT.

With respect to this clonotype: One end of the junction fails to match germline, which may point to a read error. The rearrangement uses TRBV10-1 and TRBJ2-3; 9 nucleotides align to TRBD2. Germline loops: CDR1 WNHNN, CDR2 SYGVQD (reference sequence). This CDR3 has 16 residues. CDR3 in amino acids: CASSGWIAGDTDTQYF. CDR3 coding DNA: TGTGCCAGCTCCGGGTGGATAGCGGGAGACACAGATACGCAGTATTTT.

About this clonotype itself: It may be a read error: a sequence one base away is much more abundant. The chain links TRBV6-2 or TRBV6-3 to TRBJ1-1; D unresolved. The CDR3 is 13 amino acids. V dropped 6 bases and J dropped 0 bases, with 8 bases sitting between them. CDR1 MNHEY and CDR2 SVGEGT come from the germline V gene. The CDR3 here is CASRVLLNTEAFF. The CDR3 region has the DNA TGTGCCAGCAGGGTCCTGTTGAACACTGAAGCTTTCTTT.

The V call is TRBV15, the J call TRBJ1-5, with unresolved D. V lost 7 bases and J lost 1, with 8 bases in between. This CDR3 region has 13 residues. CDR1 is LNHNV and CDR2 is YYDKDF in the germline V gene (reference sequence). The CDR3 DNA reads as TGTGCCACCAAAGGCCTGAGCAATCAGCCCCAGCATTTT. This translates into CATKGLSNQPQHF. The whole variable domain, remainder taken from reference TRBV15 and TRBJ1-5, is DAMVIQNPRYQVTQFGKPVTLSCSQTLNHNVMYWYQQKSSQAPKLLFHYYDKDFNNEADTPDNFQSRRPNTSFCFLDIRSPGLGDTAMYLCATKGLSNQPQHFGDGTRLSIL.

The genes are TRBV24-1 and TRBJ2-2, with 10 bases identical to TRBD2. Germline V gene sequence: CDR1 KGHDR, CDR2 SFDVKD. The CDR3 has 15 amino acids. Trimming cost V 2 bases and J 6 bases; bases outside gene matches: 2. CDR3 sequence reads: CATSDSSGRPGELFF. The CDR3 DNA sequence: TGTGCCACCAGTGATTCTAGCGGGAGACCCGGGGAGCTGTTTTTT.

The chain combines TRBV15 with TRBJ1-5; no clear D. Germline CDR1 and CDR2: LNHNV and YYDKDF (reference sequence). Trimming removed 1 base at V and 2 bases at J, with 6 bases between. This CDR3 is 14 amino acids long. The CDR3 sequence is CATSRVLGNQPQHF. The CDR3 DNA reads as TGTGCCACCAGCAGAGTCTTAGGCAATCAGCCCCAGCATTTT.

A few counts support this clonotype. The chain has TRBV10-3 and TRBJ1-1, with TRBD1 matching over 7 bases. This CDR3 region has 13 residues. V was clipped by 8 bases and J by 1 base; unmatched bases: 4. Germline values: CDR1 ENHRY, CDR2 SYGVKD. In nucleotides, the CDR3 is TGTGCCATCCGACAGGGCGGGAACACTGAAGCTTTCTTT. It encodes CAIRQGGNTEAFF.

This clonotype was recorded a few times. The chain links TRBV20-1 to TRBJ1-2; tentatively, D is TRBD1 (6 bases). The length of the CDR3 is 15 residues. Germline V lookup: CDR1 DFQATT, CDR2 SNEGSKA (reference sequence). Trimming cost V 6 bases and J 6 bases, with 23 bases left between them. CDR3 DNA sequence: TGCAGTGCCCTCCGGACGGCAGGGGAGGGGGATGGCTACACCTTC. Translation gives CSALRTAGEGDGYTF.